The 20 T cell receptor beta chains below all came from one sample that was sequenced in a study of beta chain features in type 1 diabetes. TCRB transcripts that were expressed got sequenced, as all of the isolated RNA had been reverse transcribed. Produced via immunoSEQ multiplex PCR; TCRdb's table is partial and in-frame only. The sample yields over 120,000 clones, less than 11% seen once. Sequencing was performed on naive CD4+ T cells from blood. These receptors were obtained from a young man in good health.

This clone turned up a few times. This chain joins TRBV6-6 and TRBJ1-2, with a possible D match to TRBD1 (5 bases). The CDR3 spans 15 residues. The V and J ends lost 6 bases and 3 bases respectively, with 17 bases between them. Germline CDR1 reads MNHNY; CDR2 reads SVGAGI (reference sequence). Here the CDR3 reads CASSQPAGGDYGYTF. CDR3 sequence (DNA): TGTGCCAGCAGCCAACCCGCCGGAGGGGACTATGGCTACACCTTC.

As DNA, the CDR3 is TGTGCCAGTAGTCCGGACAGGGGCAACTATGGCTACACCTTC. This translates into CASSPDRGNYGYTF. The chain recombines TRBV19 with TRBJ1-2; 9 nucleotides align to TRBD1. After removal of 5 bases from V and 2 bases from J, the junction contained 3 bases not matched to a gene. Germline CDR1 LNHDA, CDR2 SQIVND (reference sequence). The CDR3 covers 14 residues. Using reference TRBV19 and TRBJ1-2 for the parts outside the CDR3, the full variable domain is DGGITQSPKYLFRKEGQNVTLSCEQNLNHDAMYWYRQDPGQGLRLIYYSQIVNDFQKGDIAEGYSVSREKKESFPLTVTSAQKNPTAFYLCASSPDRGNYGYTFGSGTRLTVV.

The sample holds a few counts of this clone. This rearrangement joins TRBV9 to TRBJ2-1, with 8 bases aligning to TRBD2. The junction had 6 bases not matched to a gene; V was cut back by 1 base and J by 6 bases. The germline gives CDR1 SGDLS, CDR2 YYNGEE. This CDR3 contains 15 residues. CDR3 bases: TGTGCCAGCAGCGTACCGGCGGGGGGTCCCAATGAGCAGTTCTTC. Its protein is CASSVPAGGPNEQFF. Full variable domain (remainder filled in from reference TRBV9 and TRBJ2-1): DSGVTQTPKHLITATGQRVTLRCSPRSGDLSVYWYQQSLDQGLQFLIQYYNGEERAKGNILERFSAQQFPDLHSELNLSSLELGDSALYFCASSVPAGGPNEQFFGPGTRLTVL.

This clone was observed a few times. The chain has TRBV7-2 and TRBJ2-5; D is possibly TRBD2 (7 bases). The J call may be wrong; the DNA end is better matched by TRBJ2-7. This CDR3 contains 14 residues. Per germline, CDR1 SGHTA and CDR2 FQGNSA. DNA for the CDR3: TGTGCCAGCAGCTTAAGGGGGGGCTCCTACGAGCAGTACTTC. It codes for CASSLRGGSYEQYF.

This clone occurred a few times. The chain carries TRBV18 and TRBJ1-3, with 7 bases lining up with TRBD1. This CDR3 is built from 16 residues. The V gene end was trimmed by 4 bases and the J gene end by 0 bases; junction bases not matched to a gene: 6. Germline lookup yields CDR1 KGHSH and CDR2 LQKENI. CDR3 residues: CASSLHRGASGNTIYF. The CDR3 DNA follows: TGTGCCAGCTCACTCCACAGGGGCGCCTCTGGAAACACCATATATTTT.

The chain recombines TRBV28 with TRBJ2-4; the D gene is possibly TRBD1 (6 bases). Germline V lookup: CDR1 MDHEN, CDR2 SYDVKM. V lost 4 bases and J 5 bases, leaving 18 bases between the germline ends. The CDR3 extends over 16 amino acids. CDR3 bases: TGTGCCAGCAGTTCAATCGGGACACAGGCCCAAAACATTCAGTACTTC. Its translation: CASSSIGTQAQNIQYF.

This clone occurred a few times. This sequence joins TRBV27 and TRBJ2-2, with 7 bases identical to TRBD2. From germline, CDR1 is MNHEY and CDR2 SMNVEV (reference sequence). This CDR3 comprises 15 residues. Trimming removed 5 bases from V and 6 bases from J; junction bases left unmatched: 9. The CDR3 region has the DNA TGTGCCAGCAGTCTCCCGGGGGGATGGGCCGGGGAGCTGTTTTTT. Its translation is CASSLPGGWAGELFF.

The DNA of the CDR3 is TGTGCCAGCAGCTTCCGTACTAGCGGGCAAGAGACCCAGTACTTC. Translating gives CASSFRTSGQETQYF. J is TRBJ2-5 and V is TRBV11-2; 9 bases align to TRBD2. The V gene end was trimmed by 3 bases and the J gene end by 2 bases; junction bases not matched to a gene: 4. Per the germline V gene, CDR1 is SGHAT and CDR2 is FQNNGV. The CDR3 totals 15 residues.

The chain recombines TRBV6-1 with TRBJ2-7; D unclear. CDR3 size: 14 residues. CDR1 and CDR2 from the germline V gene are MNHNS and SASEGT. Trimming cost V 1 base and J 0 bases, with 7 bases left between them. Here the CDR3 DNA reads TGTGCCAGCAGTGAAGTAGGAGTCTCCTACGAGCAGTACTTC. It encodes CASSEVGVSYEQYF.

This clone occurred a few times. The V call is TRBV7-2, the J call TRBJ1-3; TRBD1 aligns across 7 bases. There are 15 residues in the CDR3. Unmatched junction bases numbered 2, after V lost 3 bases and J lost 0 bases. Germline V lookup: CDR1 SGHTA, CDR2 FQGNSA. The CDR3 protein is CASSLGQSSGNTIYF. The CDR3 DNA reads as TGTGCCAGCAGCTTGGGACAGAGCTCTGGAAACACCATATATTTT. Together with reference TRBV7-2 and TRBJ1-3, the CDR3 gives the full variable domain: GAGVSQSPSNKVTEKGKDVELRCDPISGHTALYWYRQSLGQGLEFLIYFQGNSAPDKSGLPSDRFSAERTGGSVSTLTIQRTQQEDSAVYLCASSLGQSSGNTIYFGEGSWLTVV.

The CDR3 DNA follows: TGTGCCAGCAGCTTAGATTCCGACAGAATCAATCAGCCCCAGCATTTT. Protein product: CASSLDSDRINQPQHF. V usage is TRBV7-2 and J usage is TRBJ1-5, with a tentative D call TRBD1 (5 bases). V lost 1 base to trimming and J lost 3 bases, with 13 bases between them. Per the germline V gene, CDR1 is SGHTA and CDR2 is FQGNSA. The CDR3 loop spans 16 amino acids.

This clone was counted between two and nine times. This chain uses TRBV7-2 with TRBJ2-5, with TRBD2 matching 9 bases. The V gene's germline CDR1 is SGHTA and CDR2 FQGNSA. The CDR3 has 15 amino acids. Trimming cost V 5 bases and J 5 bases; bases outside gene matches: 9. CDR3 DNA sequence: TGTGCCAGCAGCCCAGCGGGGGGCTCTTCGGAGACCCAGTACTTC. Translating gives CASSPAGGSSETQYF.

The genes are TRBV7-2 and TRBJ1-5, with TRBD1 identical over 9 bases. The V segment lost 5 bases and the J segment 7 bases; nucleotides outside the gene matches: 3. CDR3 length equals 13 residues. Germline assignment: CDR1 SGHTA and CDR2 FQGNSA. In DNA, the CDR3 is TGTGCCAGCAGCGAAGACAGGGGGCAGCCCCAGCATTTT. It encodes CASSEDRGQPQHF.

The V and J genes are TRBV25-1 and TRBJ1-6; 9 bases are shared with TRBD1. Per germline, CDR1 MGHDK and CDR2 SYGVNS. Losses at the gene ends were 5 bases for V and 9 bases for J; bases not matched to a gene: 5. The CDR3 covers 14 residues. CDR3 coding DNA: TGTGCCAGCAGTCCTGACAGGGGGTTTTCACCCCTCCACTTT. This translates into CASSPDRGFSPLHF.

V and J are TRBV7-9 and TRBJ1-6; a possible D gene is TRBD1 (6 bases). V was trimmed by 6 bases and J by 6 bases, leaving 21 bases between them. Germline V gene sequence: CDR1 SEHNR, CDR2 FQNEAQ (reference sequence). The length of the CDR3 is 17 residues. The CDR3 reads CASSYRTAGRGNSPLHF. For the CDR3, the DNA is TGTGCCAGCAGTTACCGAACGGCGGGCAGGGGTAATTCACCCCTCCACTTT.

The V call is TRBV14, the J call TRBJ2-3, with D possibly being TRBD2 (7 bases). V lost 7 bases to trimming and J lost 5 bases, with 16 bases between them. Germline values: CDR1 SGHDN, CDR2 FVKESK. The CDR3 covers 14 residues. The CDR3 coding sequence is TGTGCCAGCAATGGGCGGGGGCGCGGAGATACGCAGTATTTT. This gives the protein CASNGRGRGDTQYF. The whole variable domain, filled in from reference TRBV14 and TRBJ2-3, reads EAGVTQFPSHSVIEKGQTVTLRCDPISGHDNLYWYRRVMGKEIKFLLHFVKESKQDESGMPNNRFLAERTGGTYSTLKVQPAELEDSGVYFCASNGRGRGDTQYFGPGTRLTVL.

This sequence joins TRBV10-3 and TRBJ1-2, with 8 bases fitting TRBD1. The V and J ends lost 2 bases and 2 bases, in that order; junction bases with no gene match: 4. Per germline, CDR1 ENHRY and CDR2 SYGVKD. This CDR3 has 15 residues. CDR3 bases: TGTGCCATCAGTGAGGGGACAGGTGCAAACTATGGCTACACCTTC. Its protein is CAISEGTGANYGYTF.

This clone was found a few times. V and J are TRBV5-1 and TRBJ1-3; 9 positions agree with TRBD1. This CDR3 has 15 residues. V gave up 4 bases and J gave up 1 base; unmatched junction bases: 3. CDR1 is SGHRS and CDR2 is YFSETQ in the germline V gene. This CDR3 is CASSETGGSGNTIYF. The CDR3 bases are TGCGCCAGCAGCGAGACAGGGGGTTCTGGAAACACCATATATTTT.

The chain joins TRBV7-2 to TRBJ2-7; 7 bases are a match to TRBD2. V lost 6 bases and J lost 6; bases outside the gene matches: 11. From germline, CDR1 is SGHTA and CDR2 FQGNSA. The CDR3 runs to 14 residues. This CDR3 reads CASRNGGGSREQYF. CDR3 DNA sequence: TGTGCCAGCAGGAATGGGGGGGGATCACGCGAGCAGTACTTC.

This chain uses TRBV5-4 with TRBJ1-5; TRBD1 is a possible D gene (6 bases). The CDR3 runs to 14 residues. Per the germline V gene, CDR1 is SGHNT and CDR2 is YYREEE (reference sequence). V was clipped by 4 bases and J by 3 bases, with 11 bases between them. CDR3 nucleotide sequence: TGTGCCAGCAGCCAGCAGGGGAACAATCAGCCCCAGCATTTT. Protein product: CASSQQGNNQPQHF.